This TCR beta chain is drawn from a study of blood T cell repertoires in COVID-19. The overall study: Samples representing acute and convalescent COVID-19 were sourced from the United States, Italy and Spain. T cells, B-cell-depleted T cells, or PBMCs provided the cDNA or gDNA that served as material.

The CDR3 is 16 amino acids. Germline V gene sequence: CDR1 MNHEY, CDR2 SMNVEV (reference sequence). Trimming removed 3 bases from V and 5 bases from J, with 20 bases in between. Per the authors' pipeline: Estimated nucleated cell counts came from reference gene primer amplification. Some clones are missing from TCRdb's copy, which holds only in-frame ones; the method was immunoSEQ multiplex PCR. That table supplies the V and J calls and clone size; D and trimming were determined from the DNA. The repertoire holds 300,000 or so clones, about 82% seen once, with roughly 1.6% in the top ten. The chain links TRBV27 to TRBJ2-7, with D possibly TRBD1 on 5 matching bases. Sequencing was carried out using peripheral blood. This TCR was recovered from a woman aged 45-60 years with acute or convalescent COVID-19. The CDR3 loop reads CASSFQGYLISHEQYF. The CDR3 nucleotides are TGTGCCAGCAGTTTCCAGGGATATCTCATAAGCCACGAGCAGTACTTC.